This TCR beta chain was found in a study of blood T cell repertoires in COVID-19. Study-level information: Whether acute or convalescent, the COVID-19 samples came from the United States, Italy and Spain. Sources were T cells, B-cell-depleted T cells, or PBMCs; the material itself was cDNA or gDNA.

The CDR3 extends over 16 amino acids. V lost 4 bases and J lost 6; bases outside the gene matches: 7. Germline V lookup: CDR1 SGHTA, CDR2 FQGNSA. Participants had their cohort set by participant-reported clinical history. TCRdb's table, derived via immunoSEQ multiplex PCR, lists solely in-frame clones and lacks some. The repertoire consists of 200,000 to 250,000 clones, with approximately 80% occurring once and the leading ten covering 6.5% to 9%. This clone was detected only once. This chain links TRBV7-2 with TRBJ2-5; 14 positions match TRBD2. This receptor was taken from a woman in her thirties or forties with acute COVID-19. Sequencing input: PBMCs or T cells enriched from blood (not recorded which). The CDR3 protein is CASSSTSGGAYKTQYF. In DNA, the CDR3 is TGTGCCAGCAGCTCGACTAGCGGGGGGGCCTATAAGACCCAGTACTTC.